This T cell receptor (beta chain) comes out of a study of blood T cell repertoires in COVID-19. Study details: From T cells, B-cell-depleted T cells, or PBMCs came the material, which was cDNA or gDNA.

The V end was cut by 1 base, the J end by 3 bases, with 13 bases between. Germline V CDR1 and CDR2: SSHAT, FNYEAQ (reference sequence). The CDR3 has 15 amino acids. Per the original data handling: Reference gene primer amplification yielded estimated nucleated cell counts. Sequencing was performed with immunoSEQ multiplex PCR; in TCRdb, only in-frame clones are kept and a portion is missing. That table supplies the V and J calls and clone size; D and trimming were determined from the DNA. The sample consists of over 200,000 clones, roughly four fifths of them appearing once. This sequence originates from a man aged 45-65 years with active or convalescent COVID-19. The specimen was peripheral blood. The chain has TRBV7-7 and TRBJ2-7; perhaps TRBD1 as D (6 bases). The CDR3 DNA reads TGTGCCAGCAGCTTAGGAAGGGCAGGGGACTACGAGCAGTACTTC. This translates into CASSLGRAGDYEQYF.